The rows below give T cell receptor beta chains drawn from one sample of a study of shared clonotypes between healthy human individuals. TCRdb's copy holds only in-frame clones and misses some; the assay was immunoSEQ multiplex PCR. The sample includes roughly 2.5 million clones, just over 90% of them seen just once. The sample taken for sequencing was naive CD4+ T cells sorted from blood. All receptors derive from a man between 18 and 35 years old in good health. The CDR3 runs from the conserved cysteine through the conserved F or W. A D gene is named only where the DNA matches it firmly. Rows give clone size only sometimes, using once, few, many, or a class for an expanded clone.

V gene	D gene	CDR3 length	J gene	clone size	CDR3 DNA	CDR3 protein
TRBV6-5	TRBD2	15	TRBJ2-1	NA	TGTGCCAGCATAGCTGCGGGAGGGCCACTCAATGAGCAGTTCTTC	CASIAAGGPLNEQFF
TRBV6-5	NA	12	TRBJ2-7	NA	TGTGCCAGCAGAGGGTCTCACTACGAGCAGTACTTC	CASRGSHYEQYF
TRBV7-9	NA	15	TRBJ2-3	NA	TGTGCCAGCAGCTTACCGATTGGTAGCACAGATACGCAGTATTTT	CASSLPIGSTDTQYF
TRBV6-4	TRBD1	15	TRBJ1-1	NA	TGTGCCAGCAGTGCTGAGGGGGCGATGAACACTGAAGCTTTCTTT	CASSAEGAMNTEAFF
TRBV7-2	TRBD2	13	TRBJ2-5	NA	TGTGCCAGCAGCTTAGGGACTAGCGAGCTGCAGTACTTC	CASSLGTSELQYF
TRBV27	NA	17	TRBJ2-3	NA	TGTGCCAGCAGTTCCACTTACCGGGACACAAGCACAGATACGCAGTATTTT	CASSSTYRDTSTDTQYF
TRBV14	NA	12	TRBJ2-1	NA	TGTGCCAGCAGCCAAGCCCTCTTTAAGCTGATCTTC	CASSQALFKLIF
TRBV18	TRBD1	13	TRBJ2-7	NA	TGTGCCAGCTCACATGGACAGGCCTACGAGCAGTACTTC	CASSHGQAYEQYF
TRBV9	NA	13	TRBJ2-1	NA	TGTGCCAGCAGCTTCCGGACTGTCGGCGAGCAGTTCTTC	CASSFRTVGEQFF
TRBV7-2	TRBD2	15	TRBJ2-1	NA	TGTGCCAGCAGCCCGGGACTAGCCGGGAGCGGTGAGCAGTTCTTC	CASSPGLAGSGEQFF
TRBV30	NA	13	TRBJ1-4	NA	TGTGCCTGGAACGGGGTTCCTAATGAAAAACTGTTTTTT	CAWNGVPNEKLFF
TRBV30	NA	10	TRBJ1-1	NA	TGTGCCTGCCTAAACACTGAAGCTTTCTTT	CACLNTEAFF
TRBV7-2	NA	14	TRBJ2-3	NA	TGTGCCAGCAGCCCACTCAGGGACCCGGCTACGCAGTATTTT	CASSPLRDPATQYF
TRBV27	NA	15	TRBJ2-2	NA	TGTGCCAGCCAGCAGCCAGGGTTGGGGACCGGGGAGCTGTTTTTT	CASQQPGLGTGELFF
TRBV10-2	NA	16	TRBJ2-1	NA	TGCGCCAGCAGCGAACTCCAGGGAAGGGGATACAATGAGCAGTTCTTC	CASSELQGRGYNEQFF
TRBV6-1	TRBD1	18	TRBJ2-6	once	TGTGCCAGCAGTGGCAGACAGGGGGCAGTGGGTGGGGCCAACGTCCTGACTTTC	CASSGRQGAVGGANVLTF
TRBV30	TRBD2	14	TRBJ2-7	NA	TGTGCCTGCCAACCCTGGGGGGGGTCCTACGAGCAGTACTTC	CACQPWGGSYEQYF
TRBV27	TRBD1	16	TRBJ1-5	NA	TGTGCCAGCAGGGTAACAGGGGTTTATAGCAATCAGCCCCAGCATTTT	CASRVTGVYSNQPQHF
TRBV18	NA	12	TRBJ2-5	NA	TGTGCCAGCTCAGCCGACTCAGAGACCCAGTACTTC	CASSADSETQYF
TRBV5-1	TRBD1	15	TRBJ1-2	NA	TGCGCCAGCAGCCAGGGACAGGGGGCGCACTATGGCTACACCTTC	CASSQGQGAHYGYTF
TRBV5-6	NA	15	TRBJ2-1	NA	TGTGCCAGCAGCTTGATTAGAGCGGAGAAGGATGAGCAGTTCTTC	CASSLIRAEKDEQFF
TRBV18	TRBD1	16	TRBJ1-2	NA	TGTGCCAGCTCACCACAGACAGGGACAGATGTCTATGGCTACACCTTC	CASSPQTGTDVYGYTF